This record looks at one T cell receptor beta chain sequence and its context. This sample stems from a study of CD8 T cells in Susac syndrome. The overall study: Within the sequenced Susac syndrome patient group, six exhibited active disease and eight were in remission. Patients with Susac syndrome were therapy-naive, taking corticosteroids, with some also receiving intravenous immunoglobulin, or taking intravenous immunoglobulin alone at the time their blood was drawn.

TCR beta sequencing covered blood CD8+ and CD4+ T cells. CD8+ and CD4+ T cells were negatively isolated; TEMRA cells were FACS-enriched. This CDR3 spans 13 amino acids. The V segment lost 6 bases and the J segment 5 bases; nucleotides outside the gene matches: 8. Germline V CDR1 and CDR2: DFQATT, SNEGSKA (reference sequence). An input of roughly 0.5 to 1 ug of RNA was subjected to reverse transcription using random hexamers. In TCRdb, the immunoSEQ multiplex PCR reads were re-called with MiXCR into one record per CDR3 protein. The sample consists of about 140,000 distinct CDR3 sequences, approximately 95% of them appearing once.

The chain joins TRBV20-1 to TRBJ2-5; 8 bases are a match to TRBD2. The material sequenced was CD4+ T cells from PBMCs. This sequence originates from a human donor with Susac syndrome. The CDR3 DNA reads TGCAGTGCCCCTAAGCGGGGGAGGGAGACCCAGTACTTC. Protein: CSAPKRGRETQYF.